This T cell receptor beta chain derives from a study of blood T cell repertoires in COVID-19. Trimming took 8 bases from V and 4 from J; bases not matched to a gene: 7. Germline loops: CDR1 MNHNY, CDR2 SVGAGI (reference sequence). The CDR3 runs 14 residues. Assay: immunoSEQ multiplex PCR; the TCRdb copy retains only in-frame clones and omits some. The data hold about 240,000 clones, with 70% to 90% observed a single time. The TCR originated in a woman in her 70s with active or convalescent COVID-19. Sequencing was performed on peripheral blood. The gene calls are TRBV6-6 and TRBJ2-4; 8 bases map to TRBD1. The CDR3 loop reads CASAQGQEKNIQYF. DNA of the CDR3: TGTGCCAGCGCACAGGGACAGGAGAAAAACATTCAGTACTTC.